This entry describes one T cell receptor (beta chain). The junction departs from the called germline gene at one end, perhaps through a read error. This sample is part of a study of blood T cell repertoires in COVID-19. Study context: Whether acute or convalescent, the COVID-19 samples came from the United States, Italy and Spain. The cDNA or gDNA used as material had been derived from T cells, B-cell-depleted T cells, or PBMCs.

Original processing methods: Amplification with reference gene primers provided the estimates of nucleated cell counts. Here immunoSEQ multiplex PCR was the method, and the copy in TCRdb shows in-frame clones only, minus some. That table gives V, J and clone size, and the DNA gave D and trimming. The table shows just over 650,000 clones, with around 89% occurring only once. The CDR3 runs to 15 residues. CDR1 SGHRS and CDR2 YFSETQ come from the germline V gene. The receptor comes from a woman aged 18-29 years with acute or convalescent COVID-19. Sequences were obtained from peripheral blood. The rearrangement uses TRBV5-1 and TRBJ1-1; D unresolved. CDR3 amino acids: CASSLITGMNPEAFF. As DNA, the CDR3 is TGCGCCAGCAGCTTAATAACGGGTATGAACCCTGAAGCTTTCTTT.